The clone carrying this TCR beta chain was picked up a small number of times. This CDR3 comprises 13 residues. CDR1 and CDR2 (germline): SGHTA, FQGNSA. V was trimmed by 0 bases and J by 4 bases, leaving 5 bases between them. These data come from a study of blood T cells in healthy people across ages. A sample-barcoded 5' primer and a J-beta primer mix were used in a second PCR of roughly 7 to 11 cycles. MiXCR, run by TCRdb on the 5' RACE reads, gives a single entry per CDR3 protein. Of under 700,000 distinct CDR3 sequences listed, 20% to 30% were seen once; the top ten hold 8.7%. These data were also filed under a second study, of T cells of mothers and their children.

The specimen sequenced was blood. This sequence joins TRBV7-2 and TRBJ2-3; D is ambiguous. The clonotype comes from a boy between 5 and 17 years old in good health. The CDR3 nucleotides read TGTGCCAGCAGCTTAGCGCCCGCAGATACGCAGTATTTT. It codes for CASSLAPADTQYF. The full variable domain, rest sourced from reference TRBV7-2 and TRBJ2-3, is GAGVSQSPSNKVTEKGKDVELRCDPISGHTALYWYRQSLGQGLEFLIYFQGNSAPDKSGLPSDRFSAERTGGSVSTLTIQRTQQEDSAVYLCASSLAPADTQYFGPGTRLTVL.